There are a few counts of the clone carrying this TCR beta chain. As yet, its antigen is unknown. From germline, CDR1 is SGHTA and CDR2 FQGNSA. V shed 6 bases and J 0 bases; nucleotides not matched to a gene: 6. This CDR3 spans 15 amino acids. This entry is derived from a study of T-cell memory formation after mild COVID-19. Study details: The study found TCR clusters largely donor specific.

From 5'RACE with constant-segment primers came TCR alpha and TCR beta cDNA libraries that carried sample barcodes and UMIs. TCRdb re-derived calls from the 5' RACE reads in MiXCR, one entry per CDR3 protein. The sample carries 95,000 to 120,000 distinct CDR3 sequences, around a fifth recorded once. Study results and caveats: Clones that shrank (day 15 to 85) were balanced CD4/CD8, whereas later expanders leaned CD4+. Mainly in CM and EM were contracting CD4+ clones; CD8+ were in EMRA.

This sequence originates from a man aged 18 to 30 who had mild COVID-19 (a few samples of this study predate the infection). Cell type and time point are not known. The chain has TRBV7-2 and TRBJ2-7; 9 bases agree with TRBD1. The sequenced sample was PBMCs or a T cell subset sorted from them (not recorded which). CDR3 sequence: CASRPRDRDSYEQYF. CDR3 DNA: TGTGCCAGCAGACCCCGGGACAGGGACTCCTACGAGCAGTACTTC.